These 25 T cell receptor beta chains share one sample of origin, sequenced in a study of blood T cell repertoires in COVID-19. This table comes from immunoSEQ multiplex PCR, and its TCRdb copy is limited to in-frame clones, with some not included. The profile shows around 32,000 clones, 90% of them singletons. The sample comprised peripheral blood. These receptors were taken from a man in his 70s with active or convalescent COVID-19.

V is TRBV18 and J is TRBJ1-4; D is undetermined. V was shortened by 5 bases and J by 8 bases, with 18 bases between the two germline ends. Germline values: CDR1 KGHSH, CDR2 LQKENI. This CDR3 contains 15 residues. The DNA for the CDR3 is TGTGCCAGCTCAGCGAACGACGGGAGGCGAGAAAAACTGTTTTTT. Translated, it gives CASSANDGRREKLFF.

The chain joins TRBV11-2 to TRBJ2-5; TRBD2 agrees at 13 bases. The CDR3 has 16 residues. V was clipped by 6 bases and J by 9 bases; unmatched bases: 13. CDR1 is SGHAT, CDR2 FQNNGV, per germline. CDR3 DNA: TGTGCCAGCAGACCCGCTACTAGCGGGGGGGCTTCGTCCCAGTACTTC. Its protein is CASRPATSGGASSQYF.

This chain uses TRBV19 with TRBJ1-1; 7 nucleotides agree with TRBD1. This CDR3 is 16 amino acids long. Trimming at V came to 3 bases and at J to 3 bases, leaving 10 bases not matched to a gene. CDR1 and CDR2 from the germline V gene are LNHDA and SQIVND (reference sequence). CDR3 in DNA: TGTGCCAGTAGTATTCGGAGAGGGGGCACGGACACTGAAGCTTTCTTT. Amino acids: CASSIRRGGTDTEAFF.

V is TRBV5-1 and J is TRBJ1-5; D gene ambiguous. Between the trimmed V and J ends, which lost 2 bases and 6 bases, there was a span of 9 bases. The CDR3 contains 13 residues. Germline assignment: CDR1 SGHRS and CDR2 YFSETQ. The CDR3 coding sequence is TGCGCCAGCAGCTTTGATAGGAGTCAGCCCCAGCATTTT. Its translation: CASSFDRSQPQHF.

The chain couples TRBV25-1 to TRBJ1-1; 8 bases line up with TRBD1. The V gene's germline CDR1 is MGHDK and CDR2 SYGVNS. The CDR3 spans 13 residues. The J segment lost 5 bases and the V segment lost 4 bases, leaving 3 bases of the junction unmatched. The CDR3 is CASSGQGWTEAFF. CDR3 nucleotide sequence: TGTGCCAGCAGTGGACAGGGGTGGACTGAAGCTTTCTTT.

This clone occurred once. J is TRBJ1-3 and V is TRBV2; unclear D gene. This CDR3 is built from 13 residues. V was clipped by 7 bases and J by 3 bases, with 10 bases between them. Germline V gene lookup returns CDR1 SNHLY and CDR2 FYNNEI. This chain's CDR3 is CASTERGGNTIYF. The CDR3, as DNA: TGTGCCAGCACCGAACGGGGTGGAAACACCATATATTTT.

The CDR3 coding sequence is TGTGCCAGCTCACTCGGACGGACAGGGAACACTGAAGCTTTCTTT. Protein: CASSLGRTGNTEAFF. The chain is built from TRBV18 and TRBJ1-1; TRBD1 agrees at 7 bases. Trimming took 4 bases from V and 1 from J; bases not matched to a gene: 6. The CDR3 totals 15 residues. Germline CDR1 KGHSH, CDR2 LQKENI.

The sample holds one count of this clone. The chain links TRBV19 to TRBJ1-2; 9 bases match TRBD1. V was pared by 5 bases and J by 4 bases, with 8 bases of the junction left unmatched. Germline lookup yields CDR1 LNHDA and CDR2 SQIVND (reference sequence). CDR3 length equals 15 residues. This CDR3 reads CASSAPGQGIYGYTF. CDR3 nucleotide sequence: TGTGCCAGTAGTGCCCCGGGACAGGGTATCTATGGCTACACCTTC.

This chain connects TRBV20-1 to TRBJ2-5; 9 bases map to TRBD2. The CDR3 loop spans 15 amino acids. Losses at the gene ends were 3 bases for V and 1 base for J; bases not matched to a gene: 6. Germline loops: CDR1 DFQATT, CDR2 SNEGSKA (reference sequence). CDR3 residues: CSASSSGRPQETQYF. CDR3 nucleotide sequence: TGCAGTGCTAGTTCCAGCGGGAGGCCCCAAGAGACCCAGTACTTC.

This clone was observed once. The V gene is TRBV5-1, the J gene TRBJ1-1; D gene ambiguous. CDR1 is SGHRS and CDR2 is YFSETQ in the germline V gene. The length of the CDR3 is 15 residues. V was pared by 2 bases and J by 3 bases, with 14 bases between. The CDR3 coding sequence is TGCGCCAGCAGCTTCCAGACTGGCCATGACACTGAAGCTTTCTTT. It yields the protein CASSFQTGHDTEAFF.

The genes are TRBV5-1 and TRBJ2-6, with D perhaps TRBD1 (5 bases). The CDR3 contains 17 residues. Looked up from germline, CDR1 is SGHRS and CDR2 is YFSETQ. Trimming took off 0 bases at V and 2 bases at J, with 12 bases between the two ends. CDR3 in amino acids: CASSLDPQGTGANVLTF. DNA for the CDR3: TGCGCCAGCAGCTTGGATCCGCAGGGCACTGGGGCCAACGTCCTGACTTTC.

The rearrangement links TRBV9 to TRBJ2-3; 15 bases match TRBD2. Germline V CDR1 and CDR2: SGDLS, YYNGEE. J gave up 5 bases and V 6 bases, and 10 bases lay outside the gene matches. This CDR3 is 17 amino acids long. The chain's CDR3 is CASTLGTSGRWGDTQYF. The DNA of the CDR3 is TGTGCCAGCACCCTAGGGACTAGCGGGAGGTGGGGAGATACGCAGTATTTT. Based on the CDR3 plus reference TRBV9 and TRBJ2-3, the full variable domain is DSGVTQTPKHLITATGQRVTLRCSPRSGDLSVYWYQQSLDQGLQFLIQYYNGEERAKGNILERFSAQQFPDLHSELNLSSLELGDSALYFCASTLGTSGRWGDTQYFGPGTRLTVL.

This clone has just one count. V is TRBV10-3 and J is TRBJ2-7; 9 bases match TRBD1. With V trimmed by 5 bases and J by 3 bases, 8 bases remained unmatched. The length of the CDR3 is 15 residues. Per the germline V gene, CDR1 is ENHRY and CDR2 is SYGVKD. The CDR3 is CAISKRTGDNYEQYF. CDR3 bases: TGTGCCATCAGTAAACGGACAGGGGATAACTACGAGCAGTACTTC.

This rearrangement joins TRBV28 to TRBJ2-5; 8 positions agree with TRBD2. Trimming removed 1 base from V and 5 bases from J; junction bases left unmatched: 3. Per germline, CDR1 MDHEN and CDR2 SYDVKM. CDR3 length equals 14 residues. The CDR3 sequence: CASSLSRLAETQYF. The CDR3 DNA follows: TGTGCCAGCAGTTTATCTAGACTAGCGGAGACCCAGTACTTC.

The chain recombines TRBV30 with TRBJ1-6; possible D gene TRBD1, 5 bases. CDR1 GTSNPN and CDR2 SVGIG come from the germline V gene (reference sequence). Trimming removed 2 bases at V and 9 bases at J, with 11 bases between. There are 13 residues in the CDR3. This CDR3 is CAWSQGVGSPLHF. CDR3 nucleotide sequence: TGTGCCTGGAGTCAGGGCGTAGGTTCACCCCTCCACTTT. Full variable domain (missing parts from reference TRBV30 and TRBJ1-6): SQTIHQWPATLVQPVGSPLSLECTVEGTSNPNLYWYRQAAGRGLQLLFYSVGIGQISSEVPQNLSASRPQDRQFILSSKKLLLSDSGFYLCAWSQGVGSPLHFGNGTRLTVT.

In its sample, this clone was seen once. The chain employs TRBV5-1 and TRBJ2-5; 10 bases agree with TRBD2. The ends lost 0 bases at V and 1 base at J; junction bases unmatched: 9. The CDR3 runs to 18 residues. Germline lookup yields CDR1 SGHRS and CDR2 YFSETQ. The CDR3 nucleotides are TGCGCCAGCAGCTTGGGCCTAGCGGGGGTAACCTCCCAAGAGACCCAGTACTTC. It translates to CASSLGLAGVTSQETQYF.

The chain couples TRBV27 to TRBJ2-5; D unresolved. The V end lost 3 bases, the J end lost 4 bases, and 3 bases lay between the germline ends. CDR3 length equals 11 residues. Germline-derived CDR1 and CDR2 are MNHEY and SMNVEV (reference sequence). CDR3 sequence: CASSFLETQYF. The DNA for the CDR3 is TGTGCCAGCAGTTTCCTAGAGACCCAGTACTTC.

The chain uses TRBV19 and TRBJ2-2, with D perhaps TRBD2 (5 bases). Germline V gene sequence: CDR1 LNHDA, CDR2 SQIVND (reference sequence). There are 14 residues in the CDR3. Trimming shortened V by 10 bases and J by 0 bases, and 12 bases separated the two germline ends. Here the CDR3 reads CATMDGANTGELFF. The CDR3 DNA reads TGTGCCACCATGGACGGGGCGAACACCGGGGAGCTGTTTTTT.

This clone has only one observation. The chain couples TRBV11-1 to TRBJ2-6, with D maybe TRBD2 (6 bases). There are 16 residues in the CDR3. With 5 bases removed from V and 2 bases from J, the gap between germline ends came to 13 bases. CDR1 is SGHAT, CDR2 FQDESV, per germline (reference sequence). For the CDR3, the DNA is TGTGCCAGCAGCGGTCAGGAGGGCACTGGGGCCAACGTCCTGACTTTC. Translation: CASSGQEGTGANVLTF.

CDR3 protein: CSVRTSGETSTDTQYF. CDR3 nucleotide sequence: TGCAGCGTGCGGACTAGCGGGGAAACTAGCACAGATACGCAGTATTTT. V and J are TRBV29-1 and TRBJ2-3; 12 nucleotides agree with TRBD2. The CDR3 is 16 amino acids. CDR1 is SQVTM and CDR2 is ANQGSEA in the germline V gene. Trimming at V came to 6 bases and at J to 0 bases, leaving 7 bases not matched to a gene.

The chain recombines TRBV5-4 with TRBJ1-1; no firm D call. The germline gives CDR1 SGHNT, CDR2 YYREEE (reference sequence). This CDR3 has 14 amino acids. With 6 bases removed from V and 1 base from J, the gap between germline ends came to 13 bases. CDR3 DNA sequence: TGTGCCAGCATCCCGCCGAACACGAACACTGAAGCTTTCTTT. This gives the protein CASIPPNTNTEAFF.

The chain employs TRBV19 and TRBJ2-1, with a weak D call TRBD2 (6 bases). The CDR3 contains 15 residues. From germline, CDR1 is LNHDA and CDR2 SQIVND (reference sequence). The V end was cut by 10 bases, the J end by 0 bases, with 16 bases between. The CDR3 loop is CATKVAASSYNEQFF. CDR3 DNA: TGTGCCACTAAGGTAGCGGCAAGCTCCTACAATGAGCAGTTCTTC. Variable domain in full (rest from reference TRBV19 and TRBJ2-1): DGGITQSPKYLFRKEGQNVTLSCEQNLNHDAMYWYRQDPGQGLRLIYYSQIVNDFQKGDIAEGYSVSREKKESFPLTVTSAQKNPTAFYLCATKVAASSYNEQFFGPGTRLTVL.

The genes are TRBV12-3 or TRBV12-4 and TRBJ1-1; TRBD1 is a possible D gene (5 bases). The CDR3 loop spans 13 amino acids. The germline V and J ends were trimmed by 7 bases and 4 bases, with 13 bases remaining between them. The CDR3 coding sequence is TGTGCCAGCACCCAACGGGGGAGCACTGAAGCTTTCTTT. Translation: CASTQRGSTEAFF.

This chain joins TRBV19 and TRBJ2-5; D not certain. V lost 11 bases, J lost 1 base, and 14 bases lay in between. This CDR3 region has 13 residues. Germline V CDR1 and CDR2: LNHDA, SQIVND (reference sequence). CDR3 DNA: TGTGCCGCCTCCCGGGTTTTCCAAGAGACCCAGTACTTC. This sequence encodes CAASRVFQETQYF.

V gene TRBV6-1 combines with J gene TRBJ1-1, with 7 bases fitting TRBD1. CDR1 is MNHNS and CDR2 is SASEGT in the germline V gene. The ends lost 2 bases at V and 9 bases at J; junction bases unmatched: 6. CDR3 length: 13 residues. The CDR3 DNA reads TGTGCCAGCAGTGAATCGGGACAGATCAAAGCTTTCTTT. It encodes CASSESGQIKAFF.